Sequencing of this TCR beta chain was carried out in a study of patients and donors after allogeneic stem cell transplantation. This clonotype has a handful of counts. TCRdb reanalysed the RT-PCR reads using MiXCR and keeps one entry per CDR3 protein. Among more than 150,000 distinct CDR3 sequences, more than 20% were seen once, and the ten largest hold 26%. The CDR3 totals 15 residues. The ends lost 4 bases at V and 5 bases at J; junction bases unmatched: 10. Germline values: CDR1 SGHRS, CDR2 YFSETQ. The TCR originated in a human donor who was either an allogeneic HSCT recipient or a stem cell or donor lymphocyte infusion donor (not recorded which). It is not recorded whose cells these are; they may come from a transplant donor. Input material: blood, either unsorted or a sorted T cell fraction (not recorded which). The V gene is TRBV5-1, the J gene TRBJ2-7, with 9 bases fitting TRBD1. The CDR3 DNA sequence: TGCGCCAGCAGCGCTCCCGGGACAGGGATCCACGAGCAGTACTTC. It codes for CASSAPGTGIHEQYF. Filled out from reference TRBV5-1 and TRBJ2-7, the complete variable domain reads KAGVTQTPRYLIKTRGQQVTLSCSPISGHRSVSWYQQTPGQGLQFLFEYFSETQRNKGNFPGRFSGRQFSNSRSEMNVSTLELGDSALYLCASSAPGTGIHEQYFGPGTRLTVT.